The 5 T cell receptor delta chains presented below share a single source sample, sequenced in a study of gamma-delta T cells after stem cell transplantation (dated by TCRdb to the mid-2010s). Libraries came from RT-PCR. These reads were obtained on an Illumina MiSeq. For TCRdb, the public reads were processed anew by CATT, and duplicate DNA sequences were folded into one row. This sample lists about 15,000 delta-chain clones; almost 9.5% were detected once. The top ten hold around 64% of the sample. The material sequenced was gamma-delta T cells. The source of these receptors is a human donor. It is not recorded whose cells these are; they may come from a transplant donor.

This clone was recorded a few times. The protein held in TCRdb is that of a much larger clone and does not match this DNA's translation at residue 4, likely because of a read error; the protein shown is translated from the DNA. The genes are TRDV2 and TRDJ1; a weak D match, TRDD3 (6 bases). The germline V gene encodes CDR1 GEAIGNYY and CDR2 EKD. The V and J ends lost 4 bases and 0 bases respectively, with 14 bases between them. CDR3 size: 15 residues. The CDR3, as DNA: TGTGCCTGTGAGTCCGTGGTGGGGGACACCGATAAACTCATCTTT. This encodes CACESVVGDTDKLIF.

In this sample, this clone turned up many times. A single base is all that separates this from a far larger clone, so a read error is likely. The sample has other DNA sequences that encode this CDR3 too. The chain uses TRDV2 and TRDJ3; TRDD3 matches at 8 bases. This CDR3 region has 20 residues. The germline V gene has CDR1 GEAIGNYY and CDR2 EKD. This CDR3 is CACDTPDGGSSSCDTRQMFF. In DNA, the CDR3 is TGTGCCTGTGACACTCCCGATGGGGGATCCTCCTCCTGTGACACCCGACAGATGTTTTTC.

Concerning this clone: TCRdb attributes to this sequence the protein of a much larger clone, which differs from the DNA translation at residue 13; a read error is likely, and the protein displayed is translated from the DNA. The chain couples TRDV1 to TRDJ1; D assignment may be TRDD2 or TRDD3 (5 bases each). CDR1 TSWWSYY and CDR2 QGS come from the germline V gene. The CDR3 extends over 21 amino acids. The V gene lost 3 bases and the J gene lost 0 bases, with 29 bases spanning the gap. CDR3 bases: TGTGCTCTTGGGGACTTACTTGCTGATACTTCCCGGTTACGGTACACCGATAAACTCATCTTT. Translating it yields CALGDLLADTSRLRYTDKLIF.

This clone came up a few times. One end of the junction does not line up with germline, which may come from a read error. This chain uses TRDV2 with TRDJ1; D perhaps matches TRDD3 (6 bases). This CDR3 is 15 amino acids long. CDR1 is GEAIGNYY, CDR2 EKD, per germline. The CDR3 reads CAYDTARGETDKLIF. CDR3 DNA sequence: TGTGCCTATGACACCGCACGGGGGGAGACCGATAAACTCATCTTT.

The sample holds a few counts of this clone. Other DNA sequences in this sample translate to the same CDR3. The chain recombines TRDV2 with TRDJ3, with TRDD1 as a possible D gene (6 bases). The CDR3 totals 19 residues. V was pared by 0 bases and J by 6 bases, with 20 bases between. Germline CDR1 GEAIGNYY, CDR2 EKD. CDR3 residues: CACDTVGARNNLDTRQMFF. The DNA of the CDR3 is TGTGCCTGTGACACCGTTGGGGCTCGAAATAACTTGGACACCCGACAGATGTTTTTC.